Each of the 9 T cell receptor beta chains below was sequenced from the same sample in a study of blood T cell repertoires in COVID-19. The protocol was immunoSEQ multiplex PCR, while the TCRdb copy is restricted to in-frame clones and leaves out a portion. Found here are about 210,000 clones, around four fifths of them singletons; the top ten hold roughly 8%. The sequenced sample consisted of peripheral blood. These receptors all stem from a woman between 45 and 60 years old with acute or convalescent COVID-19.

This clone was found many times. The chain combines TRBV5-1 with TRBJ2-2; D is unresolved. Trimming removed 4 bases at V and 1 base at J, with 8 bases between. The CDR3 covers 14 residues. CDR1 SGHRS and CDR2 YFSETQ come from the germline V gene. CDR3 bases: TGCGCCAGCAGCCGCTCAGAGAACACCGGGGAGCTGTTTTTT. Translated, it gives CASSRSENTGELFF.

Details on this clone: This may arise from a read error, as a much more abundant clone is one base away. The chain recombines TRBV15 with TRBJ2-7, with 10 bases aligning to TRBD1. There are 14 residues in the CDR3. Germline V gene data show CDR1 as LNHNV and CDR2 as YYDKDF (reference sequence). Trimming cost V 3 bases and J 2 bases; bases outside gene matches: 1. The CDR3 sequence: CATSRGTGAYEQYF. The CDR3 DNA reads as TGTGCCACCAGCAGGGGGACAGGGGCCTACGAGCAGTACTTC.

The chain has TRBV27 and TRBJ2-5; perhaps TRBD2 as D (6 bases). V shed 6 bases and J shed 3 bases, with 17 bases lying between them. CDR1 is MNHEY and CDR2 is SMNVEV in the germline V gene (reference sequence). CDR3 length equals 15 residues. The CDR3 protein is CASSFLGGVEETQYF. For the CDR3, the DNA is TGTGCCAGCAGCTTCCTCGGAGGGGTCGAAGAGACCCAGTACTTC.

The CDR3 region has the DNA TGTGCCAGCTTCGGACAGGCAAATTTAGGGCAGTTCTTC. Encoded protein: CASFGQANLGQFF. The J gene is TRBJ2-1, the V gene TRBV2; 7 positions match TRBD1. The V and J ends lost 8 bases and 12 bases, in that order; junction bases with no gene match: 13. The CDR3 sequence is 13 residues long. Germline loops: CDR1 SNHLY, CDR2 FYNNEI.

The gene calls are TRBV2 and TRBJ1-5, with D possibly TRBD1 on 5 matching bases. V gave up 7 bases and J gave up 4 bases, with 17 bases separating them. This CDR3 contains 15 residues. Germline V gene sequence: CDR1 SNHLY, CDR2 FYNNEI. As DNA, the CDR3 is TGTGCCAGCAAAAAAGAACGGGGGGGGAATCAGCCCCAGCATTTT. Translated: CASKKERGGNQPQHF. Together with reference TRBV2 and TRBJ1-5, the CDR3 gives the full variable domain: EPEVTQTPSHQVTQMGQEVILRCVPISNHLYFYWYRQILGQKVEFLVSFYNNEISEKSEIFDDQFSVERPDGSNFTLKIRSTKLEDSAMYFCASKKERGGNQPQHFGDGTRLSIL.

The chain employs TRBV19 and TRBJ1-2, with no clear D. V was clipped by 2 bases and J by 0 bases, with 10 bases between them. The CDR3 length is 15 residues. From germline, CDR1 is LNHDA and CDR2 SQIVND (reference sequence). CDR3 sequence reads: CASSIWQLANYGYTF. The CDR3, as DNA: TGTGCCAGTAGTATATGGCAACTAGCTAACTATGGCTACACCTTC. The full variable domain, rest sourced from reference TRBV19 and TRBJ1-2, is DGGITQSPKYLFRKEGQNVTLSCEQNLNHDAMYWYRQDPGQGLRLIYYSQIVNDFQKGDIAEGYSVSREKKESFPLTVTSAQKNPTAFYLCASSIWQLANYGYTFGSGTRLTVV.

In DNA, the CDR3 is TGCGCCACCCTCTTGGGGGAGGGCCAGCCCCAGCATTTT. This translates into CATLLGEGQPQHF. The chain uses TRBV10-2 and TRBJ1-5; weak D call: TRBD1 (5 bases). V was clipped by 10 bases and J by 7 bases, with 17 bases between them. This CDR3 contains 13 residues. Per the germline V gene, CDR1 is WSHSY and CDR2 is SAAADI.

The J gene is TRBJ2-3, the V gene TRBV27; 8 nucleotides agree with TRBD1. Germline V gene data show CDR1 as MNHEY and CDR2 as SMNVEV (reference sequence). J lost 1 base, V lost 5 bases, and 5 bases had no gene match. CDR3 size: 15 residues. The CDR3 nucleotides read TGTGCCAGCAGTCCCAGGGGGCGAGGCACAGATACGCAGTATTTT. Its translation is CASSPRGRGTDTQYF.

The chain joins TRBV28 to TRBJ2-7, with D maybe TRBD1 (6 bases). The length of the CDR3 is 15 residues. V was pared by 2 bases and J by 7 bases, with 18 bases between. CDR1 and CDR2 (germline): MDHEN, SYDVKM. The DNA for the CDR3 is TGTGCCAGCAGTTTACCCCCCCTAGCCCAGGGGGAGCAGTACTTC. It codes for CASSLPPLAQGEQYF.